This TCR beta chain was sequenced for a study of identical twins (dated by TCRdb to 2015 to 2016). Turning to the overall study: To test whether fetal clonotypes persist, the study used deep sequencing on TCR alpha and beta repertoires from monozygotic twins, unrelated adults of various ages, and cord blood. To rule out contamination, replicate twin experiments were performed at different times with different library preparation protocols. What the work shows at the level of the full study, not this receptor alone: Abundant cord blood beta clonotypes had fewer insertions, young adult naive repertoires showed a similar but weaker trend, and memory repertoires showed no such trend. Recombination models systematically underestimated out-of-frame TCR alpha sharing in monozygotic twins but agreed with sharing between unrelated individuals. Because the same donors could not be followed over many years, conclusions were based on cross-sectional statistical analysis. Out-of-frame TCR alpha sequences shared between twins showed an excess of low generation-probability sequences compared with coincidental sharing between unrelated individuals. Invariant T cells such as MAIT and iNKT could partly confound zero-insertion analyses, though diverse VJ usage argued against this for most clonotypes. The excess sharing between twins in beta out-of-frame sequences was weaker because fewer shared sequences reduced the signal-to-noise ratio.

The library was obtained by 5' RACE. The sequencer was an Illumina HiSeq 2000. A universal primer binding site was added through template switching, and the final cDNA carried a unique molecular identifier so that TCR cDNA molecules could be counted accurately. Specific primers in the conserved constant-segment region were used to synthesize first-strand cDNA for the TCR alpha and beta chains. Each cDNA library was double barcoded, with a SMART-Mk sample barcode plus Illumina barcodes, to control for contamination. Two successive PCR steps introduced TruSeq adapter sequences along with Illumina sample barcodes. The Illumina HiSeq platform was used with custom primers to sequence TCR alpha and beta cDNA libraries. For the original study's pipeline: MiGEC was used to process raw reads and extract unique molecular identifiers, and MiXCR was used to find CDR3 positions. Recombination models were inferred per individual with the repgenHMM and IGoR tools using an EM algorithm. The analysis of shared clonotypes was done with the tcR package in R, with sharing normalized by the product of cloneset sizes. To study raw recombination free of thymic and clonal selection effects, out-of-frame nonproductive sequences were analyzed. The raw public data were reprocessed by TCRdb itself: fastp quality trimming at Q25, MiXCR clonotype calling, in-frame beta chains only. Rows are combined by CDR3 protein, so each entry shows the most common genes and DNA. The V and J calls and clone size come from TCRdb's table, not from the authors' own analysis. This sample is represented by roughly 250,000 distinct CDR3 sequences; about 7.3% of them were singletons. The ten largest make up 3.5% to 4% of the sample.

Only healthy Caucasian donors were included. The twin cohort comprised three pairs of female monozygotic twins, all aged roughly 18 to 30 years. Using Miltenyi CD45RO+ enrichment and human naive T-cell isolation kits, memory (CD45RO+) and naive T cells were isolated from PBMC. V drops 4 bases and J drops 4 bases, leaving 15 bases in between. The CDR3 goes from the cysteine to the phenylalanine over 15 residues. Of the read, only the CDR3 DNA is kept; its 45 bases are in frame from base 1. As encoded in the germline V gene, CDR1 is SGHRS while CDR2 is YFSETQ. This clonotype was seen a few times. No cognate antigen has been identified for it. Base qualities are not at hand, and no much larger clone is one base apart. This sample also appeared in a second study, on yellow fever vaccine responses in identical twins. The second investigation adds: The T cell response to vaccination in identical twins was reported by the authors to appear partly convergent and partly personalized. Focusing on identical twins, the study followed the T cell clones that responded to the vaccine, and did so with precision.

Source material: memory (CD45RO+) T cells sorted from blood. This specimen's cell subset or site label, interpreted: CD45RO+ enriched T cells. The source is a young woman in good health. The chain was built from TRBV5-1 and TRBJ2-1; the D segment cannot be called with confidence. The encoded CDR3 is CASSEDLIMYNEQFF. The DNA is as follows: TGCGCCAGCAGCGAAGACTTGATAATGTACAATGAGCAGTTCTTC.